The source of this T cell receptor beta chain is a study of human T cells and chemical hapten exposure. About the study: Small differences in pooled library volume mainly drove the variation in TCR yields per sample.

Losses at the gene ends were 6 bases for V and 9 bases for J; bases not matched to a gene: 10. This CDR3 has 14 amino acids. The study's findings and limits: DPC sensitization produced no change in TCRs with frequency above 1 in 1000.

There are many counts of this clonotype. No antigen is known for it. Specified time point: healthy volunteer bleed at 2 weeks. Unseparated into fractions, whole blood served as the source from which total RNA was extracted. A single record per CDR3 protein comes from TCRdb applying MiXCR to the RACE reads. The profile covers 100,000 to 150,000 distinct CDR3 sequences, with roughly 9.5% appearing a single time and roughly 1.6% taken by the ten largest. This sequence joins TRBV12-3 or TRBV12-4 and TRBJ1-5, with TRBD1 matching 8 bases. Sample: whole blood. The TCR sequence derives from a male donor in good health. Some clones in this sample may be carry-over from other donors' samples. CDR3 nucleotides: TGTGCCAGCAGCACCAGCGGGACAGGTCGGCCCCAGCATTTT. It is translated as CASSTSGTGRPQHF.